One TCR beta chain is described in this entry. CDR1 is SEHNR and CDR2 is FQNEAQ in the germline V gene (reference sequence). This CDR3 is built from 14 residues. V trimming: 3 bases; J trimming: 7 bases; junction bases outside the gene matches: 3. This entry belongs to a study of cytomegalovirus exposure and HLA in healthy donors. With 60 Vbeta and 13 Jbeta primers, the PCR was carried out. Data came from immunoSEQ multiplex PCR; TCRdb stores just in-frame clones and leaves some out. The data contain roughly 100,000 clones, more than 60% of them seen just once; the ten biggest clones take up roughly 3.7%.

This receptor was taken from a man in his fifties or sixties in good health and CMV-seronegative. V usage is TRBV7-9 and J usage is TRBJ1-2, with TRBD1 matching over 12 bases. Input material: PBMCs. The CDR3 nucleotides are TGTGCCAGCAGCTTGCCGGGACAGGGGGCTGGCTACACCTTC. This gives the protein CASSLPGQGAGYTF.